The rows below give T cell receptor beta chains drawn from one sample of a study of T cell repertoires in cytomegalovirus infection. Each CDR3 protein is one row after TCRdb ran MiXCR on the reads. The sample has about 740,000 distinct CDR3 sequences, less than 40% seen once. Material for sequencing was PBMCs. These receptors came from a human donor in good health (CMV status not recorded). Some clones in this sample may be carry-over from other donors' samples. The CDR3 runs from the conserved cysteine through the conserved F or W. The D gene is left open where the match is weak. Only part of the rows carry a size: once, few, many, or a class if the clone is expanded.

J: TRBJ2-7; V: TRBV4-1; size: few; D: TRBD2; CDR3: CASSQEHLAGYEQYF; DNA: TGCGCCAGCAGCCAAGAGCATCTAGCGGGATACGAGCAGTACTTC
J: TRBJ1-2; V: TRBV5-1; size: many; D: NA; CDR3: CASSLWSGRDYGYTF; DNA: TGCGCCAGCAGCCTATGGTCCGGGAGGGACTATGGCTACACCTTC
J: TRBJ1-6; V: TRBV7-8; size: medium-sized; D: NA; CDR3: CASSLVVSRSPLHF; DNA: TGTGCCAGCAGCTTAGTCGTTTCCCGGTCACCCCTCCACTTT
J: TRBJ1-1; V: TRBV7-8; size: NA; D: NA; CDR3: CASSLGRTLMNTEAFF; DNA: TGTGCCAGCAGCTTAGGCAGGACCCTTATGAACACTGAAGCTTTCTTT
J: TRBJ1-4; V: TRBV4-1; size: NA; D: NA; CDR3: CASSQRGGAVELFF; DNA: TGCGCCAGCAGCCAGCGGGGCGGGGCGGTTGAACTGTTTTTT
J: TRBJ2-5; V: TRBV20-1; size: NA; D: NA; CDR3: CSVTGRDYQETQYF; DNA: TGCAGTGTAACAGGCCGGGATTACCAAGAGACCCAGTACTTC
J: TRBJ2-7; V: TRBV7-1; size: once; D: NA; CDR3: CASSPLEQYAYEQYF; DNA: TGTGCCAGCAGCCCCCTGGAGCAGTATGCCTACGAGCAGTACTTC
J: TRBJ2-3; V: TRBV28; size: NA; D: TRBD1; CDR3: CASSLGQGWTDTQYF; DNA: TGTGCCAGCAGTTTAGGACAGGGTTGGACAGATACGCAGTATTTT
J: TRBJ2-7; V: TRBV12-3/TRBV12-4; size: few; D: NA; CDR3: CASSLTVTYEQYF; DNA: TGTGCCAGCAGTCTTACAGTGACCTACGAGCAGTACTTC
J: TRBJ2-3; V: TRBV4-1; size: few; D: NA; CDR3: CASSQGIAAATDTQYF; DNA: TGCGCCAGCAGCCAGGGGATAGCGGCAGCAACAGATACGCAGTATTTT
J: TRBJ2-1; V: TRBV20-1; size: NA; D: TRBD2; CDR3: CSASEGLASEQFF; DNA: TGCAGTGCTAGTGAGGGACTAGCGTCTGAGCAGTTCTTC
J: TRBJ1-5; V: TRBV9; size: NA; D: TRBD1; CDR3: CASSVGQGAGQPQHF; DNA: TGTGCCAGCAGCGTAGGACAGGGGGCGGGTCAGCCCCAGCATTTT
J: TRBJ2-7; V: TRBV7-9; size: few; D: TRBD2; CDR3: CASSRSLSGGYEQYF; DNA: TGTGCCAGCAGTAGGTCTTTGTCGGGGGGATACGAGCAGTACTTC
J: TRBJ2-1; V: TRBV7-8; size: NA; D: TRBD2; CDR3: CASRPFARRLAGLEEQFF; DNA: TGTGCCAGCAGACCTTTCGCTCGGCGACTAGCGGGACTTGAGGAGCAGTTCTTC
J: TRBJ1-5; V: TRBV10-3; size: once; D: NA; CDR3: CAISESTRQGNQPQHF; DNA: TGTGCCATCAGTGAGTCGACTCGACAGGGCAATCAGCCCCAGCATTTT
J: TRBJ1-1; V: TRBV28; size: many; D: NA; CDR3: CASSFRSEAFF; DNA: TGTGCCAGCAGTTTTAGGTCTGAAGCTTTCTTT
J: TRBJ2-2; V: TRBV7-2; size: NA; D: TRBD2; CDR3: CASKGGRSNTGELFF; DNA: TGTGCCAGCAAGGGCGGGAGAAGCAACACCGGGGAGCTGTTTTTT
J: TRBJ1-5; V: TRBV4-2; size: NA; D: NA; CDR3: CASSFVSGLQPQHF; DNA: TGTGCCAGCAGTTTCGTCTCGGGTTTGCAGCCCCAGCATTTT
J: TRBJ2-1; V: TRBV27; size: NA; D: TRBD1; CDR3: CASSPRQGPNEQLF; DNA: TGTGCCAGCAGTCCCAGACAGGGGCCCAATGAGCAGTTATTC
J: TRBJ2-2; V: TRBV28; size: NA; D: NA; CDR3: CASSLYRQGTGELVF; DNA: TGTGCCAGCAGTTTATACCGCCAAGGGACCGGGGAGCTGGTTTTT
J: TRBJ1-3; V: TRBV24-1; size: few; D: NA; CDR3: CATSDPREAGNTIYF; DNA: TGTGCCACCAGTGATCCCCGGGAAGCCGGAAACACCATATATTTT
J: TRBJ2-6; V: TRBV11-2; size: NA; D: NA; CDR3: CASRPPGANVLTF; DNA: TGTGCCAGCAGACCACCTGGGGCCAACGTCCTGACTTTC
J: TRBJ2-7; V: TRBV7-2; size: NA; D: TRBD2; CDR3: CASSKAGTSHEQYF; DNA: TGTGCCAGCAGCAAAGCCGGGACTAGCCACGAGCAGTACTTC
J: TRBJ2-3; V: TRBV6-8; size: NA; D: TRBD2; CDR3: CASSRGGLRADTQYF; DNA: TGTGCCAGCAGTCGGGGGGGGTTGAGGGCAGATACGCAGTATTTT
J: TRBJ2-3; V: TRBV13; size: few; D: TRBD2; CDR3: CASSSVAGESVDTQYF; DNA: TGTGCCAGCAGCTCTGTAGCGGGAGAATCGGTAGATACGCAGTATTTT
J: TRBJ1-4; V: TRBV6-6; size: few; D: NA; CDR3: CASSRRTGNEKLFF; DNA: TGTGCCAGCAGTAGACGGACGGGGAATGAAAAACTGTTTTTT
J: TRBJ1-5; V: TRBV12-3/TRBV12-4; size: NA; D: NA; CDR3: CASSLGGHLSNQHQHF; DNA: TGTGCCAGCAGTTTAGGCGGGCATCTTAGCAATCAGCACCAGCATTTT
J: TRBJ2-7; V: TRBV7-6; size: NA; D: TRBD1; CDR3: CASSSTGDSSDEQYF; DNA: TGTGCCAGCAGCTCGACAGGGGATTCGTCTGACGAGCAGTACTTC
J: TRBJ2-2; V: TRBV28; size: NA; D: TRBD2; CDR3: CASSPPGGDGELFF; DNA: TGTGCCAGCAGTCCCCCCGGGGGGGACGGGGAGCTGTTTTTT
J: TRBJ1-5; V: TRBV24-1; size: NA; D: TRBD1; CDR3: CATSDPGTGGSQPQHF; DNA: TGTGCCACCAGTGATCCCGGGACAGGGGGCTCTCAGCCCCAGCATTTT
J: TRBJ2-2; V: TRBV7-9; size: many; D: NA; CDR3: CASSSQGNQGSGELFF; DNA: TGTGCCAGCAGTTCTCAGGGGAACCAGGGGTCCGGGGAGCTGTTTTTT
J: TRBJ1-4; V: TRBV7-6; size: NA; D: TRBD1; CDR3: CASSRQGSSTNEKLFF; DNA: TGTGCCAGCAGCCGACAGGGAAGTTCAACTAATGAAAAACTGTTTTTT
J: TRBJ2-5; V: TRBV12-3/TRBV12-4; size: few; D: TRBD2; CDR3: CASRPLLAGGGETQYF; DNA: TGTGCCAGCAGGCCGCTACTAGCGGGAGGGGGGGAGACCCAGTACTTC
J: TRBJ2-1; V: TRBV7-2; size: few; D: TRBD2; CDR3: CASSFTGTSSPYNEQFF; DNA: TGTGCCAGCAGCTTTACCGGGACTAGCAGCCCCTACAATGAGCAGTTCTTC
J: TRBJ1-1; V: TRBV28; size: few; D: TRBD1; CDR3: CASSLLGGTENTEAFF; DNA: TGTGCCAGCAGTTTATTAGGGGGGACAGAGAACACTGAAGCTTTCTTT
J: TRBJ1-2; V: TRBV7-4; size: NA; D: NA; CDR3: CASSLGGRVHGYTF; DNA: TGTGCCAGCAGCTTAGGCGGCAGGGTCCATGGCTACACCTTC
J: TRBJ1-1; V: TRBV19; size: NA; D: NA; CDR3: CASTGAGVTEAFF; DNA: TGTGCCAGTACCGGCGCAGGGGTGACTGAAGCTTTCTTT
J: TRBJ1-1; V: TRBV27; size: few; D: NA; CDR3: CASSDDMNTEAFF; DNA: TGTGCCAGCAGCGACGATATGAACACTGAAGCTTTCTTT
J: TRBJ2-7; V: TRBV23-1; size: NA; D: NA; CDR3: CASSLLCTGVGDYEQYF; DNA: TGCGCCAGCAGTCTACTTTGTACGGGAGTGGGGGATTACGAGCAGTACTTC
J: TRBJ2-7; V: TRBV5-1; size: NA; D: NA; CDR3: CASSFDGTGSSYEQYF; DNA: TGCGCCAGCAGCTTTGACGGGACGGGGAGCTCCTACGAGCAGTACTTC
J: TRBJ2-4; V: TRBV5-1; size: NA; D: TRBD1; CDR3: CASSLGTAAKNIQYF; DNA: TGCGCCAGCAGCTTAGGGACAGCCGCCAAAAACATTCAGTACTTC
J: TRBJ2-1; V: TRBV12-5; size: NA; D: TRBD2; CDR3: CASGLVLSGGANEQFF; DNA: TGTGCTAGTGGTTTGGTACTCAGCGGGGGGGCCAATGAGCAGTTCTTC
J: TRBJ1-5; V: TRBV20-1; size: few; D: TRBD1; CDR3: CSAAPGQGLAKPQHF; DNA: TGCAGTGCTGCCCCGGGACAGGGCCTGGCGAAGCCCCAGCATTTT
J: TRBJ2-2; V: TRBV7-9; size: few; D: TRBD1; CDR3: CASSKNIRQGTGELFF; DNA: TGTGCCAGCAGCAAAAATATCCGACAGGGGACCGGGGAGCTGTTTTTT
J: TRBJ2-7; V: TRBV12-3/TRBV12-4; size: NA; D: TRBD2; CDR3: CASSFGSGGAYEQYF; DNA: TGTGCCAGCAGTTTTGGTAGCGGGGGAGCCTACGAGCAGTACTTC